This T cell receptor (beta chain) was obtained from a study of graft-versus-host responses after intestinal transplantation. Study-wide context: Each patient got anti-thymocyte globulin induction, then tacrolimus and steroids for about 3 years.

Per germline, CDR1 SGHRS and CDR2 YFSETQ. Trimming pared 4 bases from V and 5 bases from J, leaving 9 bases between. This CDR3 is 12 amino acids long. This clone came up a few times. TCRdb's table, derived via immunoSEQ multiplex PCR, lists solely in-frame clones and lacks some. The data show over 20,000 clones, about 45% seen once. The authors combined about 200,000 CFSE-labeled responder cells with about 200,000 irradiated, violet-dye-labeled stimulator cells in plates. Study conclusions and caveats: The authors found GvH clones in recipient marrow, some appearing first in ileum or blood.

The clonotype originates from a human patient who received an intestinal transplant. Material: alloreactive CD4+ T cells from a mixed lymphocyte reaction culture, obtained before intestinal transplant. Subset indicated: CFSE-low proliferating T cells sorted from roughly six-day pre-transplant mixed lymphocyte reaction (GvH or HvG direction). V is TRBV5-1 and J is TRBJ1-1, with D uncertain. The CDR3 nucleotides are TGCGCCAGCAGCGCTACAGATACTGAAGCTTTCTTT. This codes for CASSATDTEAFF. The full variable domain, its missing parts supplied by reference TRBV5-1 and TRBJ1-1, is KAGVTQTPRYLIKTRGQQVTLSCSPISGHRSVSWYQQTPGQGLQFLFEYFSETQRNKGNFPGRFSGRQFSNSRSEMNVSTLELGDSALYLCASSATDTEAFFGQGTRLTVV.